The 9 T cell receptor beta chains below come from one sample, sequenced in a study of cytomegalovirus exposure and HLA in healthy donors. Use of 60 Vbeta and 13 Jbeta primers characterized the PCR. This table comes from immunoSEQ multiplex PCR, and its TCRdb copy is limited to in-frame clones, with some not included. The data show 90,000 to 150,000 clones, with over 80% seen just once and more than 0.2% held by the top ten. The sample consisted of PBMCs. The receptors come from a man aged 50 to 59 in good health and CMV-seronegative.

V usage is TRBV11-2 and J usage is TRBJ2-3; 7 bases are a match to TRBD1. Germline CDR1 reads SGHAT; CDR2 reads FQNNGV. Germline trimming cut 1 base from V and 0 bases from J; bases unmatched to any gene: 4. The CDR3 runs 16 residues. The CDR3 sequence is CASSLGGQSSTDTQYF. The CDR3, as DNA: TGTGCCAGCAGCTTAGGGGGACAGTCTAGCACAGATACGCAGTATTTT. Using reference TRBV11-2 and TRBJ2-3 for the parts outside the CDR3, the full variable domain is EAGVAQSPRYKIIEKRQSVAFWCNPISGHATLYWYQQILGQGPKLLIQFQNNGVVDDSQLPKDRFSAERLKGVDSTLKIQPAKLEDSAVYLCASSLGGQSSTDTQYFGPGTRLTVL.

This chain connects TRBV4-3 to TRBJ2-1, with 8 bases lining up with TRBD2. The CDR3 totals 17 residues. V was pared by 3 bases and J by 2 bases, with 9 bases of the junction left unmatched. Germline assignment: CDR1 LGHNA and CDR2 YSLEER. For the CDR3, the DNA is TGCGCCAGCAGCCAGGTGTCGGCGGGGGGACCCTACAATGAGCAGTTCTTC. It yields the protein CASSQVSAGGPYNEQFF.

The J gene is TRBJ1-4, the V gene TRBV28; D might be TRBD1 (6 bases). The CDR3 consists of 15 residues. The germline CDR1 and CDR2 sequences are MDHEN and SYDVKM. Trimming left V 4 bases short and J 8 bases short, with 17 bases between. Here the CDR3 reads CASSSQDSPWEKLFF. The CDR3 region has the DNA TGTGCCAGCAGTTCACAGGACAGTCCTTGGGAAAAACTGTTTTTT.

The chain is built from TRBV5-1 and TRBJ2-1; 13 positions match TRBD2. The CDR3 length is 15 residues. Germline V gene data show CDR1 as SGHRS and CDR2 as YFSETQ. V was pared by 4 bases and J by 12 bases, with 10 bases of the junction left unmatched. CDR3 coding DNA: TGCGCCAGCAGCACGGGACTAGCGGGGACTACTTGGCAGTTCTTC. It is translated as CASSTGLAGTTWQFF.

The chain employs TRBV5-6 and TRBJ2-5; TRBD2 matches at 9 bases. The CDR3 has 16 residues. V gave up 4 bases and J gave up 7 bases; unmatched junction bases: 14. CDR1 is SGHDT and CDR2 is YYEEEE in the germline V gene. The CDR3 sequence is CASSPGAGGTIGTQYF. The CDR3 DNA reads as TGTGCCAGCAGCCCTGGTGCGGGGGGGACTATAGGGACCCAGTACTTC.

V gene TRBV19 combines with J gene TRBJ1-1, with D unresolved. The CDR3 length is 13 residues. The V gene's germline CDR1 is LNHDA and CDR2 SQIVND (reference sequence). Trimming took 1 base from V and 0 from J, leaving 3 bases between them. CDR3 nucleotides: TGTGCCAGTAGTATAGCCGTGAACACTGAAGCTTTCTTT. Its protein is CASSIAVNTEAFF.

In nucleotides, the CDR3 is TGTGCCAGCAGGCCGCGGACTAGCGGGTTGGGGGAGCAGTACTTC. Amino acid sequence: CASRPRTSGLGEQYF. This chain links TRBV6-6 with TRBJ2-7; 11 nucleotides line up with TRBD2. From germline, CDR1 is MNHNY and CDR2 SVGAGI (reference sequence). The length of the CDR3 is 15 residues. Trimming cost V 6 bases and J 7 bases; bases outside gene matches: 11.

Turning to this clone: Different DNA sequences within this sample yield the same CDR3. The rearrangement uses TRBV4-1 and TRBJ1-5; weak D call: TRBD1 (6 bases). The CDR3 has 15 residues. The germline V gene encodes CDR1 MGHRA and CDR2 YSYEKL. V was cut by 0 bases and J by 1 base, with 7 bases left in between. Here the CDR3 DNA reads TGCGCCAGCAGCCAAGACCAGGGGAGCAATCAGCCCCAGCATTTT. It specifies CASSQDQGSNQPQHF.

This clone was recorded a few times. The V call is TRBV5-4, the J call TRBJ2-7; 7 bases are a match to TRBD1. Germline CDR1 is SGHNT and CDR2 is YYREEE (reference sequence). V was pared by 4 bases and J by 3 bases, with 4 bases of the junction left unmatched. The CDR3 runs to 13 residues. The DNA for the CDR3 is TGTGCCAGCAGCGCAGGGACAGTCTACGAGCAGTACTTC. Translating it yields CASSAGTVYEQYF.